This T cell receptor beta chain was captured by sequencing in a study of cytomegalovirus exposure and HLA in healthy donors. Study details: The 90 to 150 validation repertoires, a later analysis reported, used the same platform as the roughly 650 repertoires from the first cohort. Overall study findings and caveats: Reportedly, cytomegalovirus status was diagnosed with high sensitivity and specificity.

Remarks on this clone: Its antigen is undetermined.

This CDR3 comprises 15 residues. Germline CDR1 reads SGHNT; CDR2 reads YYREEE (reference sequence). Trimming took 0 bases from V and 2 from J, leaving 10 bases between them. Repertoires were generated with immunoSEQ multiplex PCR, while TCRdb's copy carries only in-frame clones and drops some. Found here are 200,000 or so clones, roughly 80% of them singletons; the top ten hold approximately 7%. This rearrangement joins TRBV5-4 to TRBJ2-3; possibly TRBD1 for D (5 bases). The sequence derives from a man aged 18 to 30 in good health and CMV-seropositive. The sequencing input was PBMCs. The CDR3 nucleotides read TGTGCCAGCAGCTTGGGTCCAGGGAACACAGATACGCAGTATTTT. Translation gives CASSLGPGNTDTQYF.